One sample yielded the 17 T cell receptor beta chains listed below, sequenced in a study of PD-L1 blockade in urothelial cancer. Time point meaning: pretreatment peripheral blood. The protocol was immunoSEQ multiplex PCR, while the TCRdb copy is restricted to in-frame clones and leaves out a portion. This sample yields over 100,000 clones, of which approximately 84% are seen a single time; about 2.9% belongs to the top ten. This specimen was PBMCs, taken around atezolizumab (anti-PD-L1) treatment. These receptors were obtained from a man aged 50-59 years with urothelial cancer.

The chain couples TRBV5-1 to TRBJ1-3; perhaps TRBD1 as D (5 bases). The CDR3 runs to 15 residues. V lost 4 bases and J lost 4, with 15 bases in between. CDR1 is SGHRS, CDR2 YFSETQ, per germline. CDR3 protein: CASSPGGSNGNTIYF. The CDR3 DNA reads as TGCGCCAGCAGCCCCGGGGGGTCTAACGGAAACACCATATATTTT.

The chain recombines TRBV25-1 with TRBJ1-6; possibly TRBD1 for D (6 bases). The CDR3 length is 13 residues. Per germline, CDR1 MGHDK and CDR2 SYGVNS. V was trimmed by 6 bases and J by 9 bases, leaving 12 bases between them. The CDR3 coding sequence is TGTGCCAGCAGGGGGGGGGCCGGTTCACCCCTCCACTTT. It codes for CASRGGAGSPLHF. Drawing the rest from reference TRBV25-1 and TRBJ1-6, the complete variable domain is EADIYQTPRYLVIGTGKKITLECSQTMGHDKMYWYQQDPGMELHLIHYSYGVNSTEKGDLSSESTVSRIRTEHFPLTLESARPSHTSQYLCASRGGAGSPLHFGNGTRLTVT.

The J gene is TRBJ2-3, the V gene TRBV6-6, with no clear D. CDR1 and CDR2 from the germline V gene are MNHNY and SVGAGI (reference sequence). The CDR3 runs to 14 residues. With 2 bases removed from V and 0 bases from J, the gap between germline ends came to 6 bases. CDR3 nucleotide sequence: TGTGCCAGCAGTTACCGAACTAGCACAGATACGCAGTATTTT. Translation: CASSYRTSTDTQYF.

J is TRBJ1-1 and V is TRBV6-1; TRBD1 is a possible D gene (5 bases). Germline-derived CDR1 and CDR2 are MNHNS and SASEGT. The CDR3 is 14 amino acids. V lost 6 bases and J lost 0, with 11 bases in between. CDR3 DNA: TGTGCCAGCAGGGAAAGGGGATTGAACACTGAAGCTTTCTTT. Translating it yields CASRERGLNTEAFF.

This chain's CDR3 is CASSGGGIETQYF. The CDR3 DNA is TGTGCCAGCAGTGGGGGAGGGATAGAGACCCAGTACTTC. The chain carries TRBV6-1 and TRBJ2-5; 7 positions agree with TRBD2. CDR3 length equals 13 residues. Per germline, CDR1 MNHNS and CDR2 SASEGT. After removal of 4 bases from V and 4 bases from J, the junction contained 3 bases not matched to a gene.

The chain employs TRBV7-2 and TRBJ2-5, with TRBD2 matching over 13 bases. V lost 2 bases to trimming and J lost 5 bases; unmatched junction nucleotides: 8. The CDR3 runs 17 residues. From germline, CDR1 is SGHTA and CDR2 FQGNSA. The CDR3 coding sequence is TGTGCCAGCAGCTTAACTAGCGGGAGGGCCATGGGGGAGACCCAGTACTTC. It translates to CASSLTSGRAMGETQYF.

The chain employs TRBV6-6 and TRBJ2-1; 12 bases line up with TRBD2. V was pared by 6 bases and J by 8 bases, with 8 bases of the junction left unmatched. Germline loops: CDR1 MNHNY, CDR2 SVGAGI (reference sequence). The CDR3 extends over 15 amino acids. The CDR3 region is CASRRLAGVGDEQFF. CDR3 coding DNA: TGTGCCAGCAGAAGACTAGCGGGGGTCGGGGATGAGCAGTTCTTC.

This clone came up once. The chain has TRBV6-6 and TRBJ2-7, with D perhaps TRBD1 (5 bases). The germline V gene encodes CDR1 MNHNY and CDR2 SVGAGI (reference sequence). V was shortened by 4 bases and J by 3 bases, with 13 bases between the two germline ends. The CDR3 sequence is 14 residues long. The CDR3 DNA reads TGTGCCAGCAGTTCAACCAGGGTTGGCTACGAGCAGTACTTC. It yields the protein CASSSTRVGYEQYF.

The CDR3 sequence: CASSALGQPNQPQHF. The DNA of the CDR3 is TGTGCCAGCAGCGCTTTGGGACAGCCGAATCAGCCCCAGCATTTT. The chain carries TRBV9 and TRBJ1-5; the match to TRBD1 covers 7 bases. The CDR3 contains 15 residues. The V and J ends lost 3 bases and 4 bases, in that order; junction bases with no gene match: 7. CDR1 and CDR2 from the germline V gene are SGDLS and YYNGEE.

This rearrangement joins TRBV29-1 to TRBJ2-7, with TRBD2 matching 12 bases. The trim removed 4 bases at V and 7 bases at J, leaving 14 bases unmatched. Per the germline V gene, CDR1 is SQVTM and CDR2 is ANQGSEA. The CDR3 covers 16 residues. The CDR3 DNA reads as TGCAGCGTTGGGGGTGGACTAGCGGGATCGAGGGCTGAGCAGTACTTC. Its protein is CSVGGGLAGSRAEQYF.

This clone appeared a single time. J is TRBJ2-3 and V is TRBV5-6; TRBD2 might be the D (6 bases). V lost 4 bases and J 4 bases, leaving 19 bases between the germline ends. This CDR3 spans 16 amino acids. Germline CDR1 reads SGHDT; CDR2 reads YYEEEE. As DNA, the CDR3 is TGTGCCAGCAGCCTCCGTTTGGGTGGGAGGTCAGATACGCAGTATTTT. This encodes CASSLRLGGRSDTQYF.

The V and J genes are TRBV28 and TRBJ2-1, with TRBD2 identical over 10 bases. The length of the CDR3 is 17 residues. J was trimmed by 5 bases and V by 6 bases; bases with no gene match: 13. Per germline, CDR1 MDHEN and CDR2 SYDVKM. The DNA for the CDR3 is TGTGCCAGCAGACCTGTCGGAAGCGGGAGGGCCGACAATGAGCAGTTCTTC. Its translation is CASRPVGSGRADNEQFF.

The chain links TRBV18 to TRBJ2-7, with 7 bases identical to TRBD1. The CDR3 totals 16 residues. Germline CDR1 reads KGHSH; CDR2 reads LQKENI. Trimming took 4 bases from V and 0 from J; bases not matched to a gene: 9. For the CDR3, the DNA is TGTGCCAGCTCACGTACCGGGACAGAGAGCTCCTACGAGCAGTACTTC. As protein: CASSRTGTESSYEQYF. Filled out from reference TRBV18 and TRBJ2-7, the complete variable domain reads NAGVMQNPRHLVRRRGQEARLRCSPMKGHSHVYWYRQLPEEGLKFMVYLQKENIIDESGMPKERFSAEFPKEGPSILRIQQVVRGDSAAYFCASSRTGTESSYEQYFGPGTRLTVT.

This sequence joins TRBV6-4 and TRBJ1-2, with 8 bases fitting TRBD1. The germline V gene encodes CDR1 MRHNA and CDR2 SNTAGT. The J segment lost 8 bases and the V segment lost 2 bases, leaving 7 bases of the junction unmatched. There are 14 residues in the CDR3. The CDR3 nucleotides are TGTGCCAGCAGTGACCAGGGACAGGCAGGCGGCTACACCTTC. As protein: CASSDQGQAGGYTF.

The gene calls are TRBV9 and TRBJ1-2; D ambiguous. Germline loops: CDR1 SGDLS, CDR2 YYNGEE. The ends were cut back, 3 bases at V and 5 bases at J, with 8 bases in the middle. The CDR3 length is 12 residues. CDR3: CASSGRGYGYTF. CDR3 sequence (DNA): TGTGCCAGCAGCGGGCGGGGTTATGGCTACACCTTC.

Here the CDR3 reads CASRPRLAGYGEQFF. CDR3 nucleotides: TGTGCCAGCAGACCTCGACTAGCGGGGTATGGTGAGCAGTTCTTC. The rearrangement uses TRBV6-5 and TRBJ2-1, with TRBD2 identical over 11 bases. V was pared by 6 bases and J by 9 bases, with 10 bases of the junction left unmatched. Per germline, CDR1 MNHEY and CDR2 SVGAGI. The CDR3 extends over 15 amino acids.

The J gene is TRBJ1-6, the V gene TRBV7-8; 7 bases are a match to TRBD1. Germline CDR1 and CDR2: SGHVS and FQNEAQ. The CDR3 spans 15 residues. Germline trimming cut 1 base from V and 9 bases from J; bases unmatched to any gene: 6. The CDR3 DNA reads TGTGCCAGCAGCTTAGAGGGGACAGCCACTTCACCCCTCCACTTT. Its protein product is CASSLEGTATSPLHF.